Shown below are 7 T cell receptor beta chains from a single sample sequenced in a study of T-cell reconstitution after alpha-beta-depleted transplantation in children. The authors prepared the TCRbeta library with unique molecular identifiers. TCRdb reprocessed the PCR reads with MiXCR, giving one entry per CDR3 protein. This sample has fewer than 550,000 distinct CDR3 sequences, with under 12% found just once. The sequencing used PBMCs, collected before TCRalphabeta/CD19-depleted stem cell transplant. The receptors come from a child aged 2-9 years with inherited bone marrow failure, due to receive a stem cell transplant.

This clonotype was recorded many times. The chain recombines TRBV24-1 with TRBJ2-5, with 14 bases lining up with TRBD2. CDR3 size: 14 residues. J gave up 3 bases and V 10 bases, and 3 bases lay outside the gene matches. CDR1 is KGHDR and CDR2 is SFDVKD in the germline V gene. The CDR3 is CATQGLAGEETQYF. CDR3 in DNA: TGTGCCACGCAGGGACTAGCGGGAGAAGAGACCCAGTACTTC.

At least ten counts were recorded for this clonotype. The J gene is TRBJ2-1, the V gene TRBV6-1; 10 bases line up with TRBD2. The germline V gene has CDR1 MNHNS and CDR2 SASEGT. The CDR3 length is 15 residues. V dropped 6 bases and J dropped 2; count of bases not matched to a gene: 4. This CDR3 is CASSLAGAPYNEQFF. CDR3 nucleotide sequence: TGTGCCAGCAGCCTAGCGGGAGCCCCCTACAATGAGCAGTTCTTC.

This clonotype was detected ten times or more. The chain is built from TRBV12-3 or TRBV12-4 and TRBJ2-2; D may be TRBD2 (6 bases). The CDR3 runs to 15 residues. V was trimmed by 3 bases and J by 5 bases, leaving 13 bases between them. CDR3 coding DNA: TGTGCCAGCAGTTTTACGGGAGCGAGGACCGGGGAGCTGTTTTTT. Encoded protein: CASSFTGARTGELFF.

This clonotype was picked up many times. The CDR3 sequence: CASSQDKGGDWVAEQFF. The DNA of the CDR3 is TGTGCCAGCAGCCAAGATAAAGGAGGGGACTGGGTTGCTGAGCAGTTCTTC. The V gene is TRBV4-2, the J gene TRBJ2-1; perhaps TRBD2 as D (6 bases). V was trimmed by 0 bases and J by 9 bases, leaving 21 bases between them. There are 17 residues in the CDR3. Germline CDR1 reads LGHNA; CDR2 reads YNFKEQ.

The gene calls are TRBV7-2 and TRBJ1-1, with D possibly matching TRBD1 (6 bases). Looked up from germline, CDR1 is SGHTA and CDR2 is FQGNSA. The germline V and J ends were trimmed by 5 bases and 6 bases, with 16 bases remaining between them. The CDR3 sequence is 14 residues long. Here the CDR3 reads CASSEPGDNAEAFF. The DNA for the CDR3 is TGTGCCAGCAGCGAACCAGGGGACAACGCTGAAGCTTTCTTT.

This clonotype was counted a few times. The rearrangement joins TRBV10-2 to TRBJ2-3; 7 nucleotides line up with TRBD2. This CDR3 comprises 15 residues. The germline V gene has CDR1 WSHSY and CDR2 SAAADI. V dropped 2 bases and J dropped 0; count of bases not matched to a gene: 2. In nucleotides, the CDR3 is TGCGCCAGCAGTGAGACTAGCGTGAGCACAGATACGCAGTATTTT. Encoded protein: CASSETSVSTDTQYF.

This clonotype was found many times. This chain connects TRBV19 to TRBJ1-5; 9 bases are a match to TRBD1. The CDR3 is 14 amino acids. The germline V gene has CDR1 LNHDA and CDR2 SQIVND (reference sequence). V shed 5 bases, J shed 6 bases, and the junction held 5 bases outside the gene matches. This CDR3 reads CASSVQGASQPQHF. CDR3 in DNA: TGTGCCAGTAGTGTACAGGGGGCTAGTCAGCCCCAGCATTTT.